Listed here is a single TCR beta chain. The germline V gene has CDR1 SEHNR and CDR2 FQNEAQ (reference sequence). Between the trimmed V and J ends, which lost 1 base and 2 bases, there was a span of 9 bases. The CDR3 covers 15 residues. This sample is part of a study of cytomegalovirus exposure and HLA in healthy donors. Vbeta (60) and Jbeta (13) primers were used in the PCR. Sequencing was performed with immunoSEQ multiplex PCR; in TCRdb, only in-frame clones are kept and a portion is missing. The profile shows about 180,000 clones, around 72% of them singletons. J is TRBJ2-1 and V is TRBV7-9; tentatively, D is TRBD2 (6 bases). This sequence was found in a female donor in good health and CMV-seronegative. Material: PBMCs. The CDR3 protein is CASSLVGLTYNEQFF. CDR3 sequence (DNA): TGTGCCAGCAGCTTAGTTGGACTAACCTACAATGAGCAGTTCTTC.